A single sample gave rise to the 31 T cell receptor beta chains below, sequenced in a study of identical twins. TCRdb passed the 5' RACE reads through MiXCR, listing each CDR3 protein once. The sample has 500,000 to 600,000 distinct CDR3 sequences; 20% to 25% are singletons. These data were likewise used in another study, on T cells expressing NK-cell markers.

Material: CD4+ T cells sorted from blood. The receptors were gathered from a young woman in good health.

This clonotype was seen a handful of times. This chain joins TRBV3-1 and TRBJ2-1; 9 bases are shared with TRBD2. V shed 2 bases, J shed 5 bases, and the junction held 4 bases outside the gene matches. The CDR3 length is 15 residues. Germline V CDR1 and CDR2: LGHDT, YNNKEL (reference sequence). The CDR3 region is CASSQSSGGNNEQFF. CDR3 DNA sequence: TGTGCCAGCAGCCAATCCAGCGGGGGGAACAATGAGCAGTTCTTC.

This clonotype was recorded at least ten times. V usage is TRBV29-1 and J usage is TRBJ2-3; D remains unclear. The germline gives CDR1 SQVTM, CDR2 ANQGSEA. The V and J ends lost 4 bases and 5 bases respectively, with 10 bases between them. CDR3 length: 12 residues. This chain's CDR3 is CSVGAVRDTQYF. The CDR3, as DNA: TGCAGCGTTGGGGCAGTAAGAGATACGCAGTATTTT.

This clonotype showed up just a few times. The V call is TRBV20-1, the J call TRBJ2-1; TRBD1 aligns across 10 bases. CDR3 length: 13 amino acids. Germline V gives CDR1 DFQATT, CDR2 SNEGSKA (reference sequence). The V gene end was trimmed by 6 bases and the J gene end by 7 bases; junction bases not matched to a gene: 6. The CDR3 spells CSARTGGRNEQFF. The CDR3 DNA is TGCAGTGCCAGGACAGGGGGGAGGAATGAGCAGTTCTTC.

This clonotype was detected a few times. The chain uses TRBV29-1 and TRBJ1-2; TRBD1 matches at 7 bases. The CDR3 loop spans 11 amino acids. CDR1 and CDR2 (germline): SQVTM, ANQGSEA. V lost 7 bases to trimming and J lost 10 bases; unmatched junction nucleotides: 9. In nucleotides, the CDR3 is TGCAGCGGGGGGACAGTTGGAGACTACACCTTC. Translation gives CSGGTVGDYTF. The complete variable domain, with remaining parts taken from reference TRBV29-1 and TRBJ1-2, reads SAVISQKPSRDICQRGTSLTIQCQVDSQVTMMFWYRQQPGQSLTLIATANQGSEATYESGFVIDKFPISRPNLTFSTLTVSNMSPEDSSIYLCSGGTVGDYTFGSGTRLTVV.

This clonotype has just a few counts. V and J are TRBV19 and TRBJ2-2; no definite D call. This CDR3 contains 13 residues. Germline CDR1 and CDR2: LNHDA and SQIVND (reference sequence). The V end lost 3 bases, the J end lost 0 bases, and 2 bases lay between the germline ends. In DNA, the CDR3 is TGTGCCAGTAGTATGCCGAACACCGGGGAGCTGTTTTTT. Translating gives CASSMPNTGELFF. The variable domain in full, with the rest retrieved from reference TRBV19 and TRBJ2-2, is DGGITQSPKYLFRKEGQNVTLSCEQNLNHDAMYWYRQDPGQGLRLIYYSQIVNDFQKGDIAEGYSVSREKKESFPLTVTSAQKNPTAFYLCASSMPNTGELFFGEGSRLTVL.

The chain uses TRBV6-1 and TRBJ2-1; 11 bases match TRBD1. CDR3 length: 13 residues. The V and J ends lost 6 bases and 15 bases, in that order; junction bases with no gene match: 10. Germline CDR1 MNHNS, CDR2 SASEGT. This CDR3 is CASSGAGQGVRFF. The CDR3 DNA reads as TGTGCCAGCAGCGGCGCGGGACAGGGGGTACGGTTCTTC.

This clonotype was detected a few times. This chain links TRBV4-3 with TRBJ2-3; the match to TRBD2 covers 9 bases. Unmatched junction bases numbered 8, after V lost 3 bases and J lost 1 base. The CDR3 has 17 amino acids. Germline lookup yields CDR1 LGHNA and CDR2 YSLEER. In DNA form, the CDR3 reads TGCGCCAGCAGCCACGCTACGACTAGCGGCGGCACAGATACGCAGTATTTT. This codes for CASSHATTSGGTDTQYF.

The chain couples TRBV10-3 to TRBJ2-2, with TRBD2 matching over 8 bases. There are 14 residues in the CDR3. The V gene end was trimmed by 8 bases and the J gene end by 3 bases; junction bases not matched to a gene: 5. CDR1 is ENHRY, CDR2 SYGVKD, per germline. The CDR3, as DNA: TGTGCCATCGTCCCGGGACTAGACACCGGGGAGCTGTTTTTT. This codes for CAIVPGLDTGELFF.

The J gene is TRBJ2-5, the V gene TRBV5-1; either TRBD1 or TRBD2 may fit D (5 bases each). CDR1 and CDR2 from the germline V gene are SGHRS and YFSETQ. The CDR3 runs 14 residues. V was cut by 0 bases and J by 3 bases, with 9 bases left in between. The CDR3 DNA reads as TGCGCCAGCAGCTTGGAGGGACCAGAAGAGACCCAGTACTTC. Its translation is CASSLEGPEETQYF. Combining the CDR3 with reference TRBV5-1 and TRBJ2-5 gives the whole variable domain KAGVTQTPRYLIKTRGQQVTLSCSPISGHRSVSWYQQTPGQGLQFLFEYFSETQRNKGNFPGRFSGRQFSNSRSEMNVSTLELGDSALYLCASSLEGPEETQYFGPGTRLLVL.

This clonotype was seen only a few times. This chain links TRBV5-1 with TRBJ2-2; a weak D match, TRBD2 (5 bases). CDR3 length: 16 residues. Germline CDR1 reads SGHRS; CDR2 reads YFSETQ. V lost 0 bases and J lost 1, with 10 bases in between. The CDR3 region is CASSLDSGRNTGELFF. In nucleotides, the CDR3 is TGCGCCAGCAGCTTGGATTCGGGGAGGAACACCGGGGAGCTGTTTTTT.

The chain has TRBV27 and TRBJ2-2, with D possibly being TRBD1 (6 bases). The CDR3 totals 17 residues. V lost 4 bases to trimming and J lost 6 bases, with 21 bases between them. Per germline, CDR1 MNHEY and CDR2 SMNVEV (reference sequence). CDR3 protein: CASSSLVGAMLAGELFF. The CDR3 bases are TGTGCCAGCAGTTCACTTGTGGGGGCTATGCTGGCCGGGGAGCTGTTTTTT.

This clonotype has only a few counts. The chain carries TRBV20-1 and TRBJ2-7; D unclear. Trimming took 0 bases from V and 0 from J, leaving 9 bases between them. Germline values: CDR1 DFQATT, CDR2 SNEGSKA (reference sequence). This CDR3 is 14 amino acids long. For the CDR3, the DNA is TGCAGTGCTAGAGAACTACATTACTCCTACGAGCAGTACTTC. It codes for CSARELHYSYEQYF.

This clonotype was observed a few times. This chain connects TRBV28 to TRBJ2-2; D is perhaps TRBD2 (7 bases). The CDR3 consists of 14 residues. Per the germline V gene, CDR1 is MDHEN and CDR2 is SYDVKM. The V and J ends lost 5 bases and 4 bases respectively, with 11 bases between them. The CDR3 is CASSEGGVTGELFF. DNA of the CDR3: TGTGCCAGCAGTGAAGGGGGGGTCACCGGGGAGCTGTTTTTT.

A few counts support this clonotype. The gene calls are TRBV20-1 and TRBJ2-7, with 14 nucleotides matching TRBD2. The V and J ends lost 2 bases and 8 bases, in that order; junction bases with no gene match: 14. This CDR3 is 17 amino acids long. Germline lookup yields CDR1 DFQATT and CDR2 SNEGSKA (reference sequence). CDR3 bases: TGCAGTGCTAGATCCCCTGGACTAGCGGGAGGAAAAAGAAAGCAGTACTTC. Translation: CSARSPGLAGGKRKQYF.

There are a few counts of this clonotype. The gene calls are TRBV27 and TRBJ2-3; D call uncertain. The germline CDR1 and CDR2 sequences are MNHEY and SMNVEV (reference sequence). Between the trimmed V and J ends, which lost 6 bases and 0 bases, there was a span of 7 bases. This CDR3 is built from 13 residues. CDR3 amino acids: CASRPQSTDTQYF. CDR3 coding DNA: TGTGCCAGCAGACCCCAGAGCACAGATACGCAGTATTTT.

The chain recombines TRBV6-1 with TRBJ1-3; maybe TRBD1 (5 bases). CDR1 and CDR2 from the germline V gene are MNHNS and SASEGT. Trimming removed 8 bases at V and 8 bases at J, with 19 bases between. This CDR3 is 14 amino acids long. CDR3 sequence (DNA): TGTGCCAGCTCTCGGGGGGTCCCGGGGGACACCATATATTTT. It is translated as CASSRGVPGDTIYF.

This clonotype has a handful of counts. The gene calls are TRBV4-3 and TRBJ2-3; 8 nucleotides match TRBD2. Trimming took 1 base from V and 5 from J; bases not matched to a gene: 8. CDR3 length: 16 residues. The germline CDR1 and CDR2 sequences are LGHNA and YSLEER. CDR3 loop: CASSQGAGGVIDTQYF. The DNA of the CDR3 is TGCGCCAGCAGCCAAGGGGCGGGAGGAGTTATAGATACGCAGTATTTT.

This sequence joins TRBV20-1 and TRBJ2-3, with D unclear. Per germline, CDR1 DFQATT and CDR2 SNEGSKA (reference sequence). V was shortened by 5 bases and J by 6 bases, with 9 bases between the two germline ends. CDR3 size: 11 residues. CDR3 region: CSALFRDTQYF. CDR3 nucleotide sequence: TGCAGTGCTCTCTTTAGGGATACGCAGTATTTT.

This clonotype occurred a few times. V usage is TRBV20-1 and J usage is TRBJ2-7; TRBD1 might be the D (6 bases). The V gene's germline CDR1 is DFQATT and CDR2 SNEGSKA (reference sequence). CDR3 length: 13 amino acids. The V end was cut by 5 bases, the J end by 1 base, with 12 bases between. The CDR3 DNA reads TGCAGTGCTGAGAGGGACACTTCCTACGAGCAGTACTTC. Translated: CSAERDTSYEQYF.

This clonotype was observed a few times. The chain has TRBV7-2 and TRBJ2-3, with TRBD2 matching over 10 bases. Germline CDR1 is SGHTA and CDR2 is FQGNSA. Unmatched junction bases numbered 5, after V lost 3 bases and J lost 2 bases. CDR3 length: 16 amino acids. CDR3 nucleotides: TGTGCCAGCAGCTTTAATAGCGGGAGGTTCACAGATACGCAGTATTTT. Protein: CASSFNSGRFTDTQYF.

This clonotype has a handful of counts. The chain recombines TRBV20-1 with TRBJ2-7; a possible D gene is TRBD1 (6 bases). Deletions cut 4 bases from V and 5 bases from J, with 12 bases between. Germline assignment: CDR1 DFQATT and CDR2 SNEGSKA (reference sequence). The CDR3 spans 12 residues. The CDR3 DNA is TGCAGTGCTAAACAGGGTGGACACGAGCAGTACTTC. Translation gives CSAKQGGHEQYF.

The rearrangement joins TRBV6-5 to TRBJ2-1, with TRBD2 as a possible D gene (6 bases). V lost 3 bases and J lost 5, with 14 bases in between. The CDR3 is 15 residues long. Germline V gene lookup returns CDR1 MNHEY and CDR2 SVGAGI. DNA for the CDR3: TGTGCCAGCAGTTATCGGGCGGGAAGAAACAATGAGCAGTTCTTC. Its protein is CASSYRAGRNNEQFF.

The CDR3 DNA reads as TGTGCCAGCAGCTTACGACTAGCGGGAATAGGCAATGAGCAGTTCTTC. Amino acids: CASSLRLAGIGNEQFF. The chain joins TRBV7-2 to TRBJ2-1; 11 bases fit TRBD2. The CDR3 totals 16 residues. J gave up 6 bases and V 2 bases, and 6 bases lay outside the gene matches. Germline V lookup: CDR1 SGHTA, CDR2 FQGNSA. The variable domain in full, with the rest retrieved from reference TRBV7-2 and TRBJ2-1, is GAGVSQSPSNKVTEKGKDVELRCDPISGHTALYWYRQSLGQGLEFLIYFQGNSAPDKSGLPSDRFSAERTGGSVSTLTIQRTQQEDSAVYLCASSLRLAGIGNEQFFGPGTRLTVL.

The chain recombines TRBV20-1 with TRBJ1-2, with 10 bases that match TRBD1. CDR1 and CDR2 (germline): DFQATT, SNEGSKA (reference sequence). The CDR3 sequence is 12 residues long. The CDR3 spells CSAGTGVNGYTF. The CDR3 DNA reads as TGCAGCGCCGGGACAGGGGTGAATGGCTACACCTTC.

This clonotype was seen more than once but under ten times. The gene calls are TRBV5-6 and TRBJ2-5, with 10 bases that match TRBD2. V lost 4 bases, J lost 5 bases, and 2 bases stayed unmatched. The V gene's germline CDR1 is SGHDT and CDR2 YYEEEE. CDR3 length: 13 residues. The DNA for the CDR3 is TGTGCCAGCAGCCTAGCGGGAGATGAGACCCAGTACTTC. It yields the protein CASSLAGDETQYF. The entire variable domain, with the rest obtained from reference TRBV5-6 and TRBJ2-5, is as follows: DAGVTQSPTHLIKTRGQQVTLRCSPKSGHDTVSWYQQALGQGPQFIFQYYEEEERQRGNFPDRFSGHQFPNYSSELNVNALLLGDSALYLCASSLAGDETQYFGPGTRLLVL.

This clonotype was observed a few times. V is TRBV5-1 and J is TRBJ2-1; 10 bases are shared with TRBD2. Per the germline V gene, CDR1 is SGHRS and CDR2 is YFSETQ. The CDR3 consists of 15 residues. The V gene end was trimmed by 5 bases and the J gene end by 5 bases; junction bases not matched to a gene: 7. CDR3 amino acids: CASRPGLAVNNEQFF. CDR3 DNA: TGCGCCAGCAGGCCCGGACTAGCGGTCAACAATGAGCAGTTCTTC. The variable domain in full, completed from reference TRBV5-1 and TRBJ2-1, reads KAGVTQTPRYLIKTRGQQVTLSCSPISGHRSVSWYQQTPGQGLQFLFEYFSETQRNKGNFPGRFSGRQFSNSRSEMNVSTLELGDSALYLCASRPGLAVNNEQFFGPGTRLTVL.

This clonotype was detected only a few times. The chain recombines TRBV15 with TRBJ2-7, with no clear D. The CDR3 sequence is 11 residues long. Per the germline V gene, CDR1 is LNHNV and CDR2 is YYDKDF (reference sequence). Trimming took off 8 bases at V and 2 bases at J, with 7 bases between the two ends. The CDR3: CATQGAYEQYF. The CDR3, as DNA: TGTGCCACCCAAGGCGCCTACGAGCAGTACTTC.

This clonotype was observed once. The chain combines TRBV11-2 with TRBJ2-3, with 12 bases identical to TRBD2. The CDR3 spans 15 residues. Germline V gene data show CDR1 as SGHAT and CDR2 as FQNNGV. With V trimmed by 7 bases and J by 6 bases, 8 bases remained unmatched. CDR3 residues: CASTLLAGGWDTQYF. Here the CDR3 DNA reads TGTGCCAGCACCCTACTAGCGGGAGGCTGGGATACGCAGTATTTT.

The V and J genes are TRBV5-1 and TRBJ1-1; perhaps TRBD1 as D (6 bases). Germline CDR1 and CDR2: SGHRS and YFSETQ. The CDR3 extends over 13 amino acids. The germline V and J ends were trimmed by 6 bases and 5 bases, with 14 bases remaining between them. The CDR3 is CASKGTGYTEAFF. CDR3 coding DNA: TGCGCCAGCAAGGGAACAGGGTATACTGAAGCTTTCTTT.

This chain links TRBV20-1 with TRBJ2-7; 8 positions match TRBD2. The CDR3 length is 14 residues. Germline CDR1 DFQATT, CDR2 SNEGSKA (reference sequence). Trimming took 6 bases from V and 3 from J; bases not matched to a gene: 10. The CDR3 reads CSASPSGRLYEQYF. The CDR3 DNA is TGCAGTGCCTCTCCCAGCGGGAGACTCTACGAGCAGTACTTC.

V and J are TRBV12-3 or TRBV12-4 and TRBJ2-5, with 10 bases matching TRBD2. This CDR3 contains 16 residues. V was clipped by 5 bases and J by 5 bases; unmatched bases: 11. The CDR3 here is CASSPSIAGGTETQYF. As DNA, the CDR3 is TGTGCCAGCAGTCCGTCGATAGCGGGAGGTACCGAGACCCAGTACTTC.